The 16 T cell receptor beta chains below come from one sample, sequenced in a study of blood T cell repertoires in COVID-19. Libraries were prepared by immunoSEQ multiplex PCR; TCRdb keeps only in-frame clonotypes and omits some of them. This table holds 140,000 to 150,000 clones, approximately 84% found once. The material sequenced was peripheral blood. The origin of the receptors is a woman aged 60-70 years with acute or convalescent COVID-19.

This clone was seen only a few times. The genes are TRBV27 and TRBJ2-1; the match to TRBD2 covers 7 bases. Germline CDR1 reads MNHEY; CDR2 reads SMNVEV (reference sequence). Unmatched junction bases numbered 12, after V lost 6 bases and J lost 4 bases. This CDR3 contains 16 residues. CDR3 region: CASRNPRDYQYNEQFF. Here the CDR3 DNA reads TGTGCCAGCAGGAACCCCCGGGACTACCAATACAATGAGCAGTTCTTC.

The CDR3 sequence: CASSRVLAGANTQYF. In DNA form, the CDR3 reads TGTGCCAGCAGCCGCGTGCTAGCGGGCGCGAATACGCAGTATTTT. This chain links TRBV3-1 (or the pseudogene TRBV3-2) with TRBJ2-3; 8 nucleotides line up with TRBD2. The CDR3 totals 15 residues. Trimming cost V 4 bases and J 7 bases; bases outside gene matches: 10. The V gene's germline CDR1 is LGHDT and CDR2 YNNKEL (reference sequence).

In this sample, this clone turned up a few times. The rearrangement links TRBV7-9 to TRBJ2-3, with TRBD2 matching 9 bases. CDR1 and CDR2 from the germline V gene are SEHNR and FQNEAQ (reference sequence). The junction had 3 bases not matched to a gene; V was cut back by 4 bases and J by 4 bases. This CDR3 region has 14 residues. CDR3 residues: CASSSSGTPDTQYF. Written as DNA, the CDR3 is TGTGCCAGCAGCTCTAGCGGGACCCCAGATACGCAGTATTTT.

The table lists this clone with a count of one. V and J are TRBV28 and TRBJ1-5, with 10 bases fitting TRBD1. The length of the CDR3 is 13 residues. Unmatched junction bases numbered 6, after V lost 10 bases and J lost 6 bases. Germline V gene sequence: CDR1 MDHEN, CDR2 SYDVKM. The CDR3 nucleotides read TGTGCCAACCGACAGGGGGCGGGTCAGCCCCAGCATTTT. Its translation is CANRQGAGQPQHF.

The chain is built from TRBV27 and TRBJ2-3; 7 bases match TRBD2. Per the germline V gene, CDR1 is MNHEY and CDR2 is SMNVEV (reference sequence). V lost 5 bases to trimming and J lost 0 bases; unmatched junction nucleotides: 5. This CDR3 has 15 amino acids. Here the CDR3 DNA reads TGTGCCAGCAGTCTAGGACTAGGGAGCACAGATACGCAGTATTTT. As protein: CASSLGLGSTDTQYF.

The genes are TRBV5-1 and TRBJ2-7; unclear D gene. Germline CDR1 reads SGHRS; CDR2 reads YFSETQ. V was cut by 7 bases and J by 5 bases, with 19 bases left in between. The CDR3 contains 14 residues. In nucleotides, the CDR3 is TGCGCCAGCTCTCTTTGGAGCATATTGAACGAGCAGTACTTC. Translating it yields CASSLWSILNEQYF.

This rearrangement joins TRBV29-1 to TRBJ2-7; perhaps D is TRBD1 or TRBD2 (12 bases each). Germline lookup yields CDR1 SQVTM and CDR2 ANQGSEA. The CDR3 covers 18 residues. V lost 5 bases and J 3 bases, leaving 29 bases between the germline ends. In DNA form, the CDR3 reads TGCAGCGTTAGGGACAGGGGGCGACTAGCGGGAGAGTACTACGAGCAGTACTTC. This encodes CSVRDRGRLAGEYYEQYF.

This clone was counted once. CDR3 residues: CASSQGLAVPNPSQYF. CDR3 in DNA: TGCGCCAGCAGCCAGGGACTAGCGGTACCCAATCCGTCGCAGTACTTC. The rearrangement uses TRBV5-1 and TRBJ2-7; 11 nucleotides match TRBD2. The CDR3 length is 16 residues. Germline trimming cut 4 bases from V and 9 bases from J; bases unmatched to any gene: 15. Germline loops: CDR1 SGHRS, CDR2 YFSETQ.

The chain joins TRBV2 to TRBJ1-6; 8 nucleotides align to TRBD1. Trimming removed 3 bases from V and 6 bases from J; junction bases left unmatched: 10. CDR1 SNHLY and CDR2 FYNNEI come from the germline V gene. The CDR3 is 17 residues long. The CDR3 nucleotides read TGTGCCAGCAGTGAGGCGGCCAGGGGGCTGATTAATTCACCCCTCCACTTT. This sequence encodes CASSEAARGLINSPLHF.

The rearrangement uses TRBV5-1 and TRBJ2-3; D perhaps matches TRBD2 (6 bases). CDR3 length: 16 amino acids. The germline V gene encodes CDR1 SGHRS and CDR2 YFSETQ. The ends were cut back, 4 bases at V and 5 bases at J, with 20 bases in the middle. This CDR3 reads CASSPRRAGRGDTQYF. CDR3 nucleotides: TGCGCCAGCAGCCCCCGGAGGGCAGGACGAGGAGATACGCAGTATTTT.

The chain employs TRBV30 and TRBJ2-2; D is uncertain. Germline V lookup: CDR1 GTSNPN, CDR2 SVGIG (reference sequence). The CDR3 sequence is 14 residues long. The V end lost 0 bases, the J end lost 5 bases, and 10 bases lay between the germline ends. The CDR3 sequence: CAWSVIGVTGELFF. CDR3 DNA sequence: TGTGCCTGGAGTGTAATAGGAGTGACCGGGGAGCTGTTTTTT.

V gene TRBV27 combines with J gene TRBJ2-1, with 7 bases fitting TRBD1. The junction had 18 bases not matched to a gene; V was cut back by 5 bases and J by 8 bases. CDR3 length equals 17 residues. Per germline, CDR1 MNHEY and CDR2 SMNVEV (reference sequence). Here the CDR3 DNA reads TGTGCCAGCAGTACCCGACAGGGAAGTACCATGATAGATGAGCAGTTCTTC. As protein: CASSTRQGSTMIDEQFF.

V usage is TRBV4-2 and J usage is TRBJ2-1; 11 bases are shared with TRBD2. With 5 bases clipped from V and 7 bases from J, the junction kept 10 bases outside the gene matches. Germline loops: CDR1 LGHNA, CDR2 YNFKEQ. The CDR3 totals 16 residues. CDR3 protein: CASSSTWTSGLNEQFF. Here the CDR3 DNA reads TGTGCCAGCAGCTCTACTTGGACTAGCGGGCTGAATGAGCAGTTCTTC.

This chain links TRBV6-2 or TRBV6-3 with TRBJ1-1, with 7 bases identical to TRBD1. Germline V gene data show CDR1 as MNHEY and CDR2 as SVGEGT. The V segment lost 0 bases and the J segment 1 base; nucleotides outside the gene matches: 8. The CDR3 is 17 amino acids. CDR3 region: CASSYSLRTGSNTEAFF. For the CDR3, the DNA is TGTGCCAGCAGTTACTCGCTCAGGACAGGCTCGAACACTGAAGCTTTCTTT.

The V call is TRBV5-8, the J call TRBJ1-5, with a tentative D call TRBD1 (5 bases). This CDR3 region has 14 residues. Germline CDR1 is SGHTS and CDR2 is YDEGEE. Trimming pared 2 bases from V and 5 bases from J, leaving 11 bases between. Here the CDR3 DNA reads TGTGCCAGCAGCTTCCGGGGGTTGGATCAGCCCCAGCATTTT. Encoded protein: CASSFRGLDQPQHF.

The table lists this clone with a count of one. V gene TRBV5-1 combines with J gene TRBJ2-7; TRBD2 might be the D (6 bases). CDR3 length equals 15 residues. Germline CDR1 SGHRS, CDR2 YFSETQ. V was shortened by 0 bases and J by 2 bases, with 12 bases between the two germline ends. CDR3 in amino acids: CASSLDRLGPYEQYF. CDR3 in DNA: TGCGCCAGCAGCTTGGATCGACTAGGTCCCTACGAGCAGTACTTC. Full variable domain (missing parts from reference TRBV5-1 and TRBJ2-7): KAGVTQTPRYLIKTRGQQVTLSCSPISGHRSVSWYQQTPGQGLQFLFEYFSETQRNKGNFPGRFSGRQFSNSRSEMNVSTLELGDSALYLCASSLDRLGPYEQYFGPGTRLTVT.